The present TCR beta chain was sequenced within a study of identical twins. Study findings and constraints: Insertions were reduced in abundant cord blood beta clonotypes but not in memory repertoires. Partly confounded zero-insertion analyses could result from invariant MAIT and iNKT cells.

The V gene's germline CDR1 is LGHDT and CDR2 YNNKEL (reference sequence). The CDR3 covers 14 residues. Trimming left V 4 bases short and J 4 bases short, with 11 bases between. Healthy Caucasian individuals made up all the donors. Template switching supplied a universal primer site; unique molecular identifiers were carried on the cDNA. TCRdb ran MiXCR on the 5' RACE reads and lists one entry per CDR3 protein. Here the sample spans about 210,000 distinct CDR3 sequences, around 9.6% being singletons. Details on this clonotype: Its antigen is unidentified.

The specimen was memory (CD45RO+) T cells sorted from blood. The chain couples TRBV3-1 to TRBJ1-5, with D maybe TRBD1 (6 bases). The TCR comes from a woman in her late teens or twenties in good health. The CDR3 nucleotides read TGTGCCAGCAGCCGAGGGACATCTAATCAGCCCCAGCATTTT. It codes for CASSRGTSNQPQHF.